This T cell receptor (beta chain) originates from a study of graft-versus-host responses after intestinal transplantation. Clones were sequenced by immunoSEQ multiplex PCR, and TCRdb holds only the in-frame ones, with some missing. The table shows 95,000 to 110,000 clones, with roughly 84% occurring only once. Comment on this clone: Its antigen is not identified.

Sequenced material: unstimulated CD4+ T cells sorted from spleen or lymph node cells, taken before intestinal transplant. This sequence was found in a human donor who received an intestinal transplant.

The CDR3 DNA follows: TGTGCCAGCTCACCGCCCCTGACTAGCGGGAGTGTCAACGAGCAGTACTTC. Residues: CASSPPLTSGSVNEQYF. The rearrangement uses TRBV18 and TRBJ2-7; 12 bases match TRBD2. V lost 3 bases, J lost 5 bases, and 11 bases stayed unmatched. In germline, CDR1 is KGHSH, CDR2 LQKENI. This CDR3 spans 17 amino acids.